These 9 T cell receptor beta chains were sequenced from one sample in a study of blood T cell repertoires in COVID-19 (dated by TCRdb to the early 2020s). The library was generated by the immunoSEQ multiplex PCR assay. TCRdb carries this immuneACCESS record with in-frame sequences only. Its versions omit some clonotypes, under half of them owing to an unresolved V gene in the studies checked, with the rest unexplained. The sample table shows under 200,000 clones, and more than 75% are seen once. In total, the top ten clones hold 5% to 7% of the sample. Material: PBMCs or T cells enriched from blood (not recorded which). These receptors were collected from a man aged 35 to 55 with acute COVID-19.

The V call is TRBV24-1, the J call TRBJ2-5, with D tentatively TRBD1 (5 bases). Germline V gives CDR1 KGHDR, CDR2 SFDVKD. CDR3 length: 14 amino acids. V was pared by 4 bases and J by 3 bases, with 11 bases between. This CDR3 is CATSDPTQEETQYF. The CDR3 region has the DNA TGTGCCACCAGTGACCCTACACAGGAAGAGACCCAGTACTTC.

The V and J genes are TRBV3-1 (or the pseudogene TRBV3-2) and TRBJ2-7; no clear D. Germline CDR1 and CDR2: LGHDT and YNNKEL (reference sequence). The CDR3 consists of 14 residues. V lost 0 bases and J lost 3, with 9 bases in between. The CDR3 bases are TGTGCCAGCAGCCAAGAAGCCCTAAACTACGAGCAGTACTTC. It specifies CASSQEALNYEQYF.

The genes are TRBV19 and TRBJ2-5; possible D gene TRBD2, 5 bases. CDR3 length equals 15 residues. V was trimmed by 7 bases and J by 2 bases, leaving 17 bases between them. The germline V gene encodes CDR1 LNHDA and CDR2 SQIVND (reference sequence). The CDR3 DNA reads TGTGCCAGTATAATTTTTTTTGAGCGGCAAGAGACCCAGTACTTC. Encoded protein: CASIIFFERQETQYF.

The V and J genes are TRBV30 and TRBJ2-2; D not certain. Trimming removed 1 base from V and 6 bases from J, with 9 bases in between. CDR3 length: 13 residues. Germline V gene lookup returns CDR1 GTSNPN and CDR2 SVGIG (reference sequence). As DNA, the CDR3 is TGTGCCTGGAGTGGAGCTAATGCCGGGGAGCTGTTTTTT. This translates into CAWSGANAGELFF.

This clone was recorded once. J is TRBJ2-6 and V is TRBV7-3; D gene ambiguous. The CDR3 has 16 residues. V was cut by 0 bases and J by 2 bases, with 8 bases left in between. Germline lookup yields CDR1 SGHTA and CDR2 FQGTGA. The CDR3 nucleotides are TGTGCCAGCAGCTTAACGAACTCGCCTGGGGCCAACGTCCTGACTTTC. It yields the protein CASSLTNSPGANVLTF.

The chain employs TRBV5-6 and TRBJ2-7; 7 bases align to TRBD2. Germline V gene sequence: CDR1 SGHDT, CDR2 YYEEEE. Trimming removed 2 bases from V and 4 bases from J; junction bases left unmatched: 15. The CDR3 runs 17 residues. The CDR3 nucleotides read TGTGCCAGCAGCTTAGCGGGATCGGTAAAAATAACATACGAGCAGTACTTC. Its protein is CASSLAGSVKITYEQYF.

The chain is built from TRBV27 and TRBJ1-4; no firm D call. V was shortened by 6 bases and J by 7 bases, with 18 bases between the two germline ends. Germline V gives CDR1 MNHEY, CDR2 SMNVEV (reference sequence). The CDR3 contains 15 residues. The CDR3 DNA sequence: TGTGCCAGCAGACCTCGGGCGGGTCCAACTGAAAAACTGTTTTTT. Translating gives CASRPRAGPTEKLFF.

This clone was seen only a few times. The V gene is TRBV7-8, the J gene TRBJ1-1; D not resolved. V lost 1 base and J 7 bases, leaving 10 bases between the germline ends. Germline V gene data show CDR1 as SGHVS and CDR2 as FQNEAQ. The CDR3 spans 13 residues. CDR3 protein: CASSLGPLFEAFF. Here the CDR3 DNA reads TGTGCCAGCAGCTTAGGCCCCCTATTTGAAGCTTTCTTT.

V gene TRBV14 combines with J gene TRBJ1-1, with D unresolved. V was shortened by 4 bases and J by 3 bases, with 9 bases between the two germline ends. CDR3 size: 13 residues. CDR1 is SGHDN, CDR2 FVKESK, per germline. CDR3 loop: CASSPGRYTEAFF. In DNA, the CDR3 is TGTGCCAGCAGCCCTGGCAGATACACTGAAGCTTTCTTT.